The 16 T cell receptor beta chains reported below all come from one sample, sequenced in a study of control samples from healthy donors and cancer patients. Here immunoSEQ multiplex PCR was the method, and the copy in TCRdb shows in-frame clones only, minus some. The repertoire holds approximately 120,000 clones, approximately 90% seen once, with 3.5% to 4.5% in the top ten. Material: blood. These receptor sequences come from a human donor in good health. The donor label of this sample is uncertain.

This chain links TRBV7-3 with TRBJ2-1, with 15 bases matching TRBD2. This CDR3 comprises 16 residues. V lost 3 bases and J lost 10; bases outside the gene matches: 7. Germline lookup yields CDR1 SGHTA and CDR2 FQGTGA. The DNA for the CDR3 is TGTGCCAGCAGCTTGGGACTAGCGGGGGGATACGGAGAGCAGTTCTTC. Translation: CASSLGLAGGYGEQFF.

The chain recombines TRBV9 with TRBJ2-2; 8 bases line up with TRBD2. Germline V gene lookup returns CDR1 SGDLS and CDR2 YYNGEE. This CDR3 is built from 18 residues. Trimming cost V 3 bases and J 0 bases; bases outside gene matches: 10. The CDR3 spells CASSAHPQLAANTGELFF. DNA for the CDR3: TGTGCCAGCAGCGCTCACCCGCAACTAGCGGCGAACACCGGGGAGCTGTTTTTT.

The J gene is TRBJ1-2, the V gene TRBV7-2, with 8 bases matching TRBD1. CDR3 length: 15 residues. V lost 7 bases, J lost 1 base, and 8 bases stayed unmatched. Germline lookup yields CDR1 SGHTA and CDR2 FQGNSA. The CDR3: CASIPDRALNYGYTF. CDR3 nucleotide sequence: TGTGCCAGCATCCCGGACAGGGCCCTTAACTATGGCTACACCTTC. Full variable domain (missing parts from reference TRBV7-2 and TRBJ1-2): GAGVSQSPSNKVTEKGKDVELRCDPISGHTALYWYRQSLGQGLEFLIYFQGNSAPDKSGLPSDRFSAERTGGSVSTLTIQRTQQEDSAVYLCASIPDRALNYGYTFGSGTRLTVV.

This rearrangement joins TRBV18 to TRBJ1-5, with D unclear. Germline V gene lookup returns CDR1 KGHSH and CDR2 LQKENI. This CDR3 is 14 amino acids long. V lost 5 bases and J 1 base, leaving 9 bases between the germline ends. CDR3 sequence (DNA): TGTGCCAGCTCAACCGACTGGAGCAATCAGCCCCAGCATTTT. It encodes CASSTDWSNQPQHF.

The J gene is TRBJ2-5, the V gene TRBV2, with 12 bases matching TRBD1. This CDR3 is 14 amino acids long. The germline V gene encodes CDR1 SNHLY and CDR2 FYNNEI. Unmatched junction bases numbered 4, after V lost 6 bases and J lost 5 bases. CDR3 sequence: CASSRDRGLETQYF. DNA of the CDR3: TGTGCCAGCAGCCGGGACAGGGGGCTGGAGACCCAGTACTTC.

This clone was picked up a small number of times. V and J are TRBV9 and TRBJ2-5; TRBD2 aligns across 14 bases. Trimming at V came to 0 bases and at J to 4 bases, leaving 5 bases not matched to a gene. This CDR3 is built from 17 residues. In germline, CDR1 is SGDLS, CDR2 YYNGEE. Here the CDR3 reads CASSVGGLAGVLETQYF. CDR3 nucleotides: TGTGCCAGCAGCGTAGGGGGACTAGCGGGGGTTTTAGAGACCCAGTACTTC.

The chain has TRBV27 and TRBJ2-7, with 7 bases that match TRBD1. The CDR3 covers 15 residues. Germline CDR1 MNHEY, CDR2 SMNVEV (reference sequence). The V segment lost 6 bases and the J segment 0 bases; nucleotides outside the gene matches: 8. CDR3 residues: CASRPGTASSYEQYF. The CDR3 bases are TGTGCCAGCAGACCCGGGACAGCTAGCTCCTACGAGCAGTACTTC.

The gene calls are TRBV6-6 and TRBJ2-5, with 12 bases that match TRBD2. Germline assignment: CDR1 MNHNY and CDR2 SVGAGI (reference sequence). The CDR3 loop spans 14 amino acids. Trimming at V came to 10 bases and at J to 5 bases, leaving 8 bases not matched to a gene. The CDR3 loop reads CATSTLAGGETQYF. CDR3 nucleotides: TGTGCCACAAGCACCCTAGCGGGGGGGGAGACCCAGTACTTC.

This clone is a singleton in its sample. The rearrangement links TRBV5-1 to TRBJ2-7; D may be TRBD1 or TRBD2 (5 bases each). Trimming left V 3 bases short and J 3 bases short, with 13 bases between. Germline CDR1 and CDR2: SGHRS and YFSETQ. The CDR3 is 14 amino acids. The CDR3 DNA reads TGCGCCAGCAGCTACGGGACGGCTGACTACGAGCAGTACTTC. Its translation is CASSYGTADYEQYF.

In nucleotides, the CDR3 is TGTGCCAGCAGCCCCACAGGGTTGGCATATCAGCCCCAGCATTTT. Its translation is CASSPTGLAYQPQHF. The J gene is TRBJ1-5, the V gene TRBV6-5; D is possibly TRBD1 (6 bases). Germline lookup yields CDR1 MNHEY and CDR2 SVGAGI. Trimming left V 6 bases short and J 5 bases short, with 17 bases between. The CDR3 runs to 15 residues.

As DNA, the CDR3 is TGTGCCAGCAGTTCGAACACTGAAGCTTTCTTT. Its translation is CASSSNTEAFF. The chain links TRBV12-3 or TRBV12-4 to TRBJ1-1; D call uncertain. The germline V and J ends were trimmed by 4 bases and 1 base, with 1 base remaining between them. CDR3 length equals 11 residues.

Here the CDR3 DNA reads TGTGCCAGCAGCTTAGACTGGGGGGCCTTCTACGAGCAGTACTTC. As protein: CASSLDWGAFYEQYF. The chain recombines TRBV11-2 with TRBJ2-7; either TRBD1 or TRBD2 may supply D (6 bases each). V gave up 0 bases and J gave up 3 bases, with 12 bases separating them. CDR3 size: 15 residues. Germline lookup yields CDR1 SGHAT and CDR2 FQNNGV.

V usage is TRBV5-1 and J usage is TRBJ1-1; TRBD1 matches at 8 bases. Trimming at V came to 3 bases and at J to 5 bases, leaving 6 bases not matched to a gene. CDR3 length: 14 amino acids. Germline CDR1 SGHRS, CDR2 YFSETQ. CDR3 coding DNA: TGCGCCAGCAGCTCAGGGACAGGACCGACTGAAGCTTTCTTT. It encodes CASSSGTGPTEAFF.

The J gene is TRBJ1-4, the V gene TRBV7-2; D is uncertain. The CDR3 is 14 amino acids. Trimming removed 3 bases from V and 8 bases from J, with 13 bases in between. Germline-derived CDR1 and CDR2 are SGHTA and FQGNSA. This CDR3 is CASSFGMINEKLFF. CDR3 nucleotides: TGTGCCAGCAGCTTTGGGATGATTAACGAAAAACTGTTTTTT.

The chain couples TRBV19 to TRBJ2-2; 10 bases match TRBD2. Germline V gene lookup returns CDR1 LNHDA and CDR2 SQIVND (reference sequence). V was pared by 1 base and J by 0 bases, with 5 bases of the junction left unmatched. This CDR3 contains 18 residues. This CDR3 reads CASSIGTSGFANTGELFF. The CDR3 nucleotides read TGTGCCAGTAGTATAGGGACTAGCGGATTCGCGAACACCGGGGAGCTGTTTTTT.

This rearrangement joins TRBV6-5 to TRBJ1-5; 9 bases are a match to TRBD1. In germline, CDR1 is MNHEY, CDR2 SVGAGI. The CDR3 extends over 15 amino acids. The trim removed 6 bases at V and 4 bases at J, leaving 7 bases unmatched. The CDR3 sequence: CASRPGQGLNQPQHF. DNA of the CDR3: TGTGCCAGCAGACCCGGACAGGGGTTAAATCAGCCCCAGCATTTT.